This passage covers 30 T cell receptor beta chains from one sample sequenced in a study of glioma-infiltrating T cells after dendritic cell vaccination. Regarding time point: after dendritic cell vaccination, including at tumor progression/relapse. Sequencing used immunoSEQ multiplex PCR; TCRdb keeps in-frame clones, though not all of them. The repertoire holds 85,000 or so clones, with around 85% as singletons. This sample comprised blood, obtained after dendritic cell vaccination. The receptor source for this set is a human donor with glioblastoma.

V and J are TRBV5-1 and TRBJ2-3, with D possibly being TRBD2 (5 bases). Between the trimmed V and J ends, which lost 3 bases and 5 bases, there was a span of 13 bases. The CDR3 length is 14 residues. Germline V gene sequence: CDR1 SGHRS, CDR2 YFSETQ. CDR3 in amino acids: CASSYEGRGDTQYF. The CDR3 region has the DNA TGCGCCAGCAGCTACGAGGGCCGTGGAGATACGCAGTATTTT.

In this sample, this clone turned up once. This CDR3 is CASSLAGAGNTIYF. The CDR3 bases are TGTGCCAGCAGCCTGGCAGGGGCTGGAAACACCATATATTTT. This chain links TRBV7-8 with TRBJ1-3; possibly TRBD1 for D (6 bases). Per the germline V gene, CDR1 is SGHVS and CDR2 is FQNEAQ. The CDR3 sequence is 14 residues long. With 5 bases removed from V and 2 bases from J, the gap between germline ends came to 10 bases.

The V call is TRBV2, the J call TRBJ2-5; unclear D gene. Germline CDR1 SNHLY, CDR2 FYNNEI. V lost 3 bases and J 1 base, leaving 6 bases between the germline ends. The CDR3 consists of 13 residues. In DNA, the CDR3 is TGTGCCAGCAGTGAGGTCAGCCAAGAGACCCAGTACTTC. This encodes CASSEVSQETQYF.

The chain combines TRBV5-1 with TRBJ2-3; 10 bases are a match to TRBD2. Germline CDR1 and CDR2: SGHRS and YFSETQ. Unmatched junction bases numbered 5, after V lost 3 bases and J lost 1 base. This CDR3 contains 16 residues. The CDR3 loop is CASSSAGTSGTDTQYF. DNA for the CDR3: TGCGCCAGCAGCTCGGCCGGGACTAGCGGCACAGATACGCAGTATTTT.

The chain has TRBV6-5 and TRBJ2-1; the D is unclear. Germline CDR1 is MNHEY and CDR2 is SVGAGI. Trimming left V 2 bases short and J 2 bases short, with 10 bases between. The length of the CDR3 is 15 residues. CDR3 nucleotide sequence: TGTGCCAGCAGTTACGCCCGAGCTACCTACAATGAGCAGTTCTTC. Residues: CASSYARATYNEQFF.

This chain joins TRBV5-1 and TRBJ2-7; D is undetermined. The germline V and J ends were trimmed by 0 bases and 5 bases, with 9 bases remaining between them. The germline gives CDR1 SGHRS, CDR2 YFSETQ. The CDR3 extends over 13 amino acids. For the CDR3, the DNA is TGCGCCAGCAGCTTGGTCAGGAAAGACGAGCAGTACTTC. Amino acids: CASSLVRKDEQYF.

With regard to this clone: At the DNA level, this CDR3 is encoded by other sequences in the same sample as well. The rearrangement joins TRBV7-6 to TRBJ1-1; 9 bases are shared with TRBD1. CDR1 and CDR2 (germline): SGHVS, FNYEAQ. Unmatched junction bases numbered 8, after V lost 5 bases and J lost 4 bases. The CDR3 spans 15 residues. DNA of the CDR3: TGTGCCAGCAGCCTACAGGGGGCTCCGGGCACTGAAGCTTTCTTT. Translated, it gives CASSLQGAPGTEAFF.

The chain combines TRBV9 with TRBJ2-2; D unresolved. V was cut by 4 bases and J by 1 base, with 14 bases left in between. Germline V CDR1 and CDR2: SGDLS, YYNGEE. CDR3 length: 16 amino acids. Written as DNA, the CDR3 is TGTGCCAGCAGCCGAAACGTTGTCGGGAACACCGGGGAGCTGTTTTTT. Amino acid sequence: CASSRNVVGNTGELFF. The full variable domain, completed using reference TRBV9 and TRBJ2-2, is DSGVTQTPKHLITATGQRVTLRCSPRSGDLSVYWYQQSLDQGLQFLIQYYNGEERAKGNILERFSAQQFPDLHSELNLSSLELGDSALYFCASSRNVVGNTGELFFGEGSRLTVL.

This clone has ten or more counts. For the CDR3, the DNA is TGTGCCAGCAGTTCGGGCAGGGGAAATTCACCCCTCCACTTT. It encodes CASSSGRGNSPLHF. V and J are TRBV6-6 and TRBJ1-6, with D possibly matching TRBD1 (6 bases). This CDR3 contains 14 residues. CDR1 and CDR2 from the germline V gene are MNHNY and SVGAGI (reference sequence). The V gene lost 4 bases and the J gene lost 7 bases, with 11 bases spanning the gap.

V and J are TRBV7-7 and TRBJ2-7, with 9 bases fitting TRBD1. The CDR3 has 13 amino acids. Trimming cost V 5 bases and J 7 bases; bases outside gene matches: 6. Germline V gene data show CDR1 as SSHAT and CDR2 as FNYEAQ (reference sequence). The DNA of the CDR3 is TGTGCCAGCAGCGATAGACAGGGGGAAGAGCAGTACTTC. Translating gives CASSDRQGEEQYF.

This clone was counted a single time. This chain joins TRBV7-3 and TRBJ2-1; 9 bases are shared with TRBD1. CDR3 length: 15 amino acids. The germline V gene has CDR1 SGHTA and CDR2 FQGTGA. The J segment lost 10 bases and the V segment lost 5 bases, leaving 12 bases of the junction unmatched. The chain's CDR3 is CASSDPGTGINEQFF. CDR3 sequence (DNA): TGTGCCAGCAGCGACCCCGGGACAGGGATAAACGAGCAGTTCTTC.

This clone was recorded only once. The rearrangement links TRBV28 to TRBJ2-5; 9 positions agree with TRBD1. The J call is in doubt because the DNA end fits TRBJ2-7 better. The CDR3 has 13 residues. Germline CDR1 and CDR2: MDHEN and SYDVKM. The CDR3 protein is CASTTGGSNEQYF. CDR3 bases: TGTGCCAGTACTACAGGGGGCTCTAACGAGCAGTACTTC.

The chain carries TRBV5-4 and TRBJ2-3; no definite D call. Looked up from germline, CDR1 is SGHNT and CDR2 is YYREEE (reference sequence). Trimming took off 6 bases at V and 6 bases at J, with 11 bases between the two ends. CDR3 size: 12 residues. CDR3 bases: TGTGCCAGCAACTCCCAAAAGGATACGCAGTATTTT. It codes for CASNSQKDTQYF. Full variable domain (outside the CDR3, taken from reference TRBV5-4 and TRBJ2-3): ETGVTQSPTHLIKTRGQQVTLRCSSQSGHNTVSWYQQALGQGPQFIFQYYREEENGRGNFPPRFSGLQFPNYSSELNVNALELDDSALYLCASNSQKDTQYFGPGTRLTVL.

The chain couples TRBV7-8 to TRBJ2-5; possible D gene TRBD2, 5 bases. Germline V gene lookup returns CDR1 SGHVS and CDR2 FQNEAQ. V was clipped by 1 base and J by 7 bases, with 10 bases between them. The CDR3 contains 13 residues. CDR3 DNA sequence: TGTGCCAGCAGCTTAGGCACGGCGGGGACCCAGTACTTC. Translated: CASSLGTAGTQYF.

This chain joins TRBV7-9 and TRBJ2-3, with 9 positions matching TRBD2. Per the germline V gene, CDR1 is SEHNR and CDR2 is FQNEAQ (reference sequence). The junction had 9 bases not matched to a gene; V was cut back by 3 bases and J by 2 bases. CDR3 length: 17 amino acids. This CDR3 reads CASSFGSGRTVTDTQYF. The CDR3 nucleotides are TGTGCCAGCAGCTTTGGAAGCGGGAGGACGGTCACAGATACGCAGTATTTT.

The chain is built from TRBV27 and TRBJ2-7; D unclear. Trimming pared 7 bases from V and 2 bases from J, leaving 15 bases between. The CDR3 runs to 14 residues. CDR1 MNHEY and CDR2 SMNVEV come from the germline V gene (reference sequence). The DNA for the CDR3 is TGTGCCAGCAAAGTCCCCTCGAGCCCCTACGAGCAGTACTTC. Encoded protein: CASKVPSSPYEQYF.

This clone has a single count. The chain recombines TRBV11-2 with TRBJ2-7, with D possibly matching TRBD2 (6 bases). Germline lookup yields CDR1 SGHAT and CDR2 FQNNGV. V lost 5 bases and J lost 3, with 17 bases in between. The CDR3 is 15 amino acids. The CDR3 spells CASSLNTGGDYEQYF. The CDR3 coding sequence is TGTGCCAGCAGCCTCAACACCGGGGGAGACTACGAGCAGTACTTC. The full variable domain, its missing parts supplied by reference TRBV11-2 and TRBJ2-7, is EAGVAQSPRYKIIEKRQSVAFWCNPISGHATLYWYQQILGQGPKLLIQFQNNGVVDDSQLPKDRFSAERLKGVDSTLKIQPAKLEDSAVYLCASSLNTGGDYEQYFGPGTRLTVT.

The CDR3 sequence: CASSLGGGRSSSYEQYF. CDR3 coding DNA: TGTGCCAGCAGTTTGGGGGGAGGTCGGAGCTCCTCCTACGAGCAGTACTTC. The chain has TRBV27 and TRBJ2-7; possibly TRBD2 for D (6 bases). V was clipped by 3 bases and J by 0 bases, with 18 bases between them. The CDR3 consists of 17 residues. From germline, CDR1 is MNHEY and CDR2 SMNVEV (reference sequence).

V usage is TRBV19 and J usage is TRBJ2-5; a possible D gene is TRBD1 (5 bases). Germline V gene sequence: CDR1 LNHDA, CDR2 SQIVND (reference sequence). This CDR3 has 15 residues. V lost 5 bases to trimming and J lost 0 bases, with 13 bases between them. CDR3 sequence: CASSAAGPYQETQYF. The DNA for the CDR3 is TGTGCCAGTAGTGCCGCAGGGCCTTACCAAGAGACCCAGTACTTC.

This rearrangement joins TRBV7-9 to TRBJ2-7; 7 bases align to TRBD1. V shed 5 bases and J 4 bases; nucleotides not matched to a gene: 5. CDR1 and CDR2 (germline): SEHNR, FQNEAQ (reference sequence). The CDR3 contains 13 residues. The CDR3 DNA reads as TGTGCCAGCAGCCTCGAGGGGGCGTACGAGCAGTACTTC. Residues: CASSLEGAYEQYF.

This clone appeared once. The genes are TRBV25-1 and TRBJ2-7; D remains ambiguous. The CDR3 is 11 residues long. The V end was cut by 3 bases, the J end by 5 bases, with 5 bases between. CDR1 MGHDK and CDR2 SYGVNS come from the germline V gene. CDR3 amino acids: CASSDLHEQYF. The CDR3 DNA reads as TGTGCCAGCAGTGACCTACACGAGCAGTACTTC.

CDR3 region: CASSLKDRRMSSYNSPLHF. CDR3 sequence (DNA): TGTGCCAGCAGCTTAAAGGACAGGCGAATGAGCTCCTATAATTCACCCCTCCACTTT. The rearrangement joins TRBV5-4 to TRBJ1-6, with 7 nucleotides matching TRBD1. Germline-derived CDR1 and CDR2 are SGHNT and YYREEE (reference sequence). This CDR3 spans 19 amino acids. Trimming at V came to 2 bases and at J to 0 bases, leaving 11 bases not matched to a gene. Based on the CDR3 plus reference TRBV5-4 and TRBJ1-6, the full variable domain is ETGVTQSPTHLIKTRGQQVTLRCSSQSGHNTVSWYQQALGQGPQFIFQYYREEENGRGNFPPRFSGLQFPNYSSELNVNALELDDSALYLCASSLKDRRMSSYNSPLHFGNGTRLTVT.

Notes on this clone: The sample contains more than one DNA sequence encoding this CDR3. This chain joins TRBV7-9 and TRBJ2-2; 10 nucleotides match TRBD2. The CDR3 runs 17 residues. Germline values: CDR1 SEHNR, CDR2 FQNEAQ (reference sequence). Trimming cost V 1 base and J 0 bases; bases outside gene matches: 2. CDR3 protein: CASSLGLAGANTGELFF. In DNA, the CDR3 is TGTGCCAGCAGCTTAGGCCTAGCGGGAGCGAACACCGGGGAGCTGTTTTTT.

This clone was picked up a small number of times. This chain joins TRBV7-9 and TRBJ2-1; TRBD2 might be the D (5 bases). The V end lost 1 base, the J end lost 5 bases, and 9 bases lay between the germline ends. Germline CDR1 SEHNR, CDR2 FQNEAQ (reference sequence). There are 14 residues in the CDR3. CDR3 region: CASSLGGMDNEQFF. CDR3 nucleotide sequence: TGTGCCAGCAGCTTAGGAGGGATGGACAATGAGCAGTTCTTC.

The rearrangement links TRBV19 to TRBJ2-7; possible D gene TRBD1, 6 bases. Germline values: CDR1 LNHDA, CDR2 SQIVND (reference sequence). Trimming stripped 3 bases from V and 2 bases from J, with 11 bases between. This CDR3 has 14 amino acids. CDR3 loop: CASSMKGQTYEQYF. The CDR3 nucleotides read TGTGCCAGTAGTATGAAGGGACAAACCTACGAGCAGTACTTC.

The rearrangement links TRBV28 to TRBJ2-3; tentatively, D is TRBD2 (5 bases). This CDR3 contains 15 residues. The V gene's germline CDR1 is MDHEN and CDR2 SYDVKM. The V gene lost 3 bases and the J gene lost 1 base, with 11 bases spanning the gap. This CDR3 is CASSFYGMGTDTQYF. The CDR3 DNA reads as TGTGCCAGCAGTTTTTACGGGATGGGCACAGATACGCAGTATTTT.

The rearrangement joins TRBV2 to TRBJ1-2; 11 nucleotides align to TRBD1. Germline CDR1 is SNHLY and CDR2 is FYNNEI. Germline trimming cut 5 bases from V and 5 bases from J; bases unmatched to any gene: 10. CDR3 length equals 16 residues. CDR3 in amino acids: CASSSGTGGIFYGYTF. CDR3 DNA: TGTGCCAGCAGTTCCGGGACAGGGGGTATTTTTTATGGCTACACCTTC. Full variable domain (rest looked up from reference TRBV2 and TRBJ1-2): EPEVTQTPSHQVTQMGQEVILRCVPISNHLYFYWYRQILGQKVEFLVSFYNNEISEKSEIFDDQFSVERPDGSNFTLKIRSTKLEDSAMYFCASSSGTGGIFYGYTFGSGTRLTVV.

The chain recombines TRBV5-4 with TRBJ2-5; D uncertain. Germline lookup yields CDR1 SGHNT and CDR2 YYREEE (reference sequence). The CDR3 is 14 residues long. Trimming stripped 0 bases from V and 5 bases from J, with 11 bases between. The CDR3 spells CASSLVGDGETQYF. CDR3 nucleotide sequence: TGTGCCAGCAGCTTGGTCGGAGACGGGGAGACCCAGTACTTC.

The V and J genes are TRBV9 and TRBJ2-1, with TRBD1 matching over 7 bases. Per the germline V gene, CDR1 is SGDLS and CDR2 is YYNGEE. With 4 bases clipped from V and 4 bases from J, the junction kept 14 bases outside the gene matches. This CDR3 spans 17 amino acids. The CDR3: CASSPSKGARVYNEQFF. As DNA, the CDR3 is TGTGCCAGCAGCCCCTCGAAGGGGGCGCGGGTTTACAATGAGCAGTTCTTC.

The chain uses TRBV4-2 and TRBJ2-7, with 14 positions matching TRBD2. CDR1 is LGHNA, CDR2 YNFKEQ, per germline. The CDR3 contains 18 residues. J gave up 0 bases and V 0 bases, and 4 bases lay outside the gene matches. CDR3 in amino acids: CASSQDLGTSGSSYEQYF. In nucleotides, the CDR3 is TGTGCCAGCAGCCAAGATTTGGGGACTAGCGGGAGCTCCTACGAGCAGTACTTC.